This entry lists 4 T cell receptor beta chains sequenced from one sample in a study of blood T cell repertoires in COVID-19. Data came from immunoSEQ multiplex PCR; TCRdb stores just in-frame clones and leaves some out. The sample lists about 180,000 clones; 80% to 90% were seen once. The specimen was peripheral blood. All receptors derive from a woman aged 70 to 79 with COVID-19, enrolled during active disease.

CDR3 sequence reads: CASSRGTGDGNTIYF. Written as DNA, the CDR3 is TGTGCCAGCAGCCGAGGGACAGGGGACGGAAACACCATATATTTT. The chain uses TRBV5-6 and TRBJ1-3; 10 nucleotides line up with TRBD1. CDR1 SGHDT and CDR2 YYEEEE come from the germline V gene. The CDR3 spans 15 residues. Germline trimming cut 4 bases from V and 4 bases from J; bases unmatched to any gene: 5.

This chain joins TRBV7-9 and TRBJ1-1; a weak D match, TRBD1 (5 bases). V gave up 5 bases and J gave up 2 bases, with 18 bases separating them. The CDR3 totals 16 residues. Germline V gene sequence: CDR1 SEHNR, CDR2 FQNEAQ (reference sequence). The CDR3 spells CASSPAWGWGNTEAFF. CDR3 coding DNA: TGTGCCAGCAGCCCAGCCTGGGGCTGGGGAAACACTGAAGCTTTCTTT.

The J gene is TRBJ1-1, the V gene TRBV29-1, with a possible D match to TRBD1 (5 bases). The CDR3 totals 13 residues. Germline lookup yields CDR1 SQVTM and CDR2 ANQGSEA. Trimming took 4 bases from V and 2 from J, leaving 11 bases between them. The CDR3 sequence: CSVGDRTNTEAFF. CDR3 in DNA: TGCAGCGTTGGCGACAGAACAAACACTGAAGCTTTCTTT.

The CDR3 sequence: CASSPEPQGVLRQFF. CDR3 DNA: TGCGCCAGCAGCCCGGAACCCCAGGGGGTTCTTCGGCAGTTCTTC. The chain recombines TRBV5-1 with TRBJ2-1; 7 bases map to TRBD1. Germline V lookup: CDR1 SGHRS, CDR2 YFSETQ. The CDR3 is made up of 15 amino acids. V shed 4 bases and J 12 bases; nucleotides not matched to a gene: 16.